This T cell receptor (beta chain) derives from a study of blood T cell repertoires in COVID-19. Study-level background: Samples representing acute and convalescent COVID-19 were sourced from the United States, Italy and Spain. From T cells, B-cell-depleted T cells, or PBMCs came the material, which was cDNA or gDNA.

Study processing details: Reference gene primer amplification gave nucleated cell count estimates. Assay: immunoSEQ multiplex PCR; the TCRdb copy retains only in-frame clones and omits some. V, J and clone size reflect that table, while D and trimming were determined from the DNA. The table shows 150,000 to 200,000 clones, with approximately 84% occurring only once. V was pared by 8 bases and J by 5 bases, with 4 bases of the junction left unmatched. CDR1 and CDR2 (germline): MNHEY, SVGAGI. CDR3 size: 14 residues. This receptor was identified in a man aged 18 to 30 with active or convalescent COVID-19. Sequencing used peripheral blood. The chain uses TRBV6-5 and TRBJ2-2, with 11 bases fitting TRBD1. CDR3 sequence: CASGTGGDTGELFF. Here the CDR3 DNA reads TGTGCCAGCGGGACAGGGGGGGATACCGGGGAGCTGTTTTTT.